This TCR beta chain was recorded in a study of OX40 agonist ivuxolimab in advanced cancers. Study in general: Of the patients, three showed partial responses, one with hepatocellular carcinoma and two with cutaneous melanoma.

Produced via immunoSEQ multiplex PCR; TCRdb's table is partial and in-frame only. The sample carries roughly 95,000 clones, 80% to 90% recorded once. CDR3 length equals 16 residues. V was shortened by 0 bases and J by 4 bases, with 14 bases between the two germline ends. The V gene's germline CDR1 is SEHNR and CDR2 FQNEAQ (reference sequence). Autoimmune disease history or systemic immunosuppression barred patients. Blood sampling was done at baseline, cycle 4 day 1, and cycle 7 day 1. Sample: CD4+ or CD8+ T cells sorted from blood, taken in a trial of the OX40 agonist ivuxolimab. The V and J genes are TRBV7-9 and TRBJ2-3; D perhaps matches TRBD2 (5 bases). The clonotype was recovered from an adult with an advanced solid tumor such as melanoma, head and neck, liver or kidney cancer. The CDR3 sequence: CASSLAKDLEADTQYF. CDR3 nucleotides: TGTGCCAGCAGCTTAGCTAAGGACTTAGAGGCAGATACGCAGTATTTT.